This record looks at one T cell receptor beta chain sequence and its context. Its cognate antigen is unknown. This entry belongs to a study of cytomegalovirus exposure and HLA in healthy donors. Primers included in the PCR were 60 Vbeta and 13 Jbeta primers. Method: immunoSEQ multiplex PCR; TCRdb's copy keeps in-frame clones and lacks some. The sample lists under 90,000 clones, 65% to 75% occurring once. Trimming shortened V by 4 bases and J by 2 bases, and 15 bases separated the two germline ends. The CDR3 extends over 16 amino acids. Whole-study findings and limits: Rarity held for most TCR sequences, but there were some public TCRs that occurred in many donors. Prediction of most subjects' HLA-A and HLA-B alleles by TCR beta sequences was reportedly accurate.

Specimen: PBMCs. The origin of this receptor is a man aged 40-50 years in good health and CMV-seropositive. V usage is TRBV23-1 and J usage is TRBJ1-5; tentatively, D is TRBD1 (6 bases). TRBV23-1 belongs to the ORF category, with a function that is uncertain. The CDR3 reads CASSRYRDDGNQPQHF. The CDR3 nucleotides read TGCGCCAGCAGTCGCTACAGGGATGATGGCAATCAGCCCCAGCATTTT.